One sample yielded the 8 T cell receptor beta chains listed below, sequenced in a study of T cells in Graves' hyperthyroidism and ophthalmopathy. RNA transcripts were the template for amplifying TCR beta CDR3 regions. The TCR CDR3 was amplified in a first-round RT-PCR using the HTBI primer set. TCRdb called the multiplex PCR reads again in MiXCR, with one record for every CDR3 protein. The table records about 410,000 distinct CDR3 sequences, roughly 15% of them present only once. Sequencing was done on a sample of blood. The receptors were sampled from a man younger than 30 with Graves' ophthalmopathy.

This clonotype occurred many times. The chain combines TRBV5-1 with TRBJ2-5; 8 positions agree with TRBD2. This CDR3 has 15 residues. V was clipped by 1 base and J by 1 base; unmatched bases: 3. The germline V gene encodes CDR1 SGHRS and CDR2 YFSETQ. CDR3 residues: CASSLISGSQETQYF. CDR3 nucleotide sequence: TGCGCCAGCAGCTTGATCAGCGGGAGCCAAGAGACCCAGTACTTC.

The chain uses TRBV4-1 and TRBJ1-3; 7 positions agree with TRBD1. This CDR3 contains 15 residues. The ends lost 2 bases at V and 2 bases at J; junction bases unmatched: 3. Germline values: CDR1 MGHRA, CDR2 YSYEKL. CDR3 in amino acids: CASSQLGTAGNTIYF. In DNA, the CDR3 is TGCGCCAGCAGCCAACTAGGGACAGCTGGAAACACCATATATTTT.

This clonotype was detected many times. CDR3 coding DNA: TGCAGCGTTCTCACGGGAGACGGTGGCCTCGAGCAGTACTTC. Translating it yields CSVLTGDGGLEQYF. The chain has TRBV29-1 and TRBJ2-7, with D maybe TRBD2 (6 bases). The V gene's germline CDR1 is SQVTM and CDR2 ANQGSEA. Trimming shortened V by 5 bases and J by 6 bases, and 20 bases separated the two germline ends. The CDR3 is 14 amino acids.

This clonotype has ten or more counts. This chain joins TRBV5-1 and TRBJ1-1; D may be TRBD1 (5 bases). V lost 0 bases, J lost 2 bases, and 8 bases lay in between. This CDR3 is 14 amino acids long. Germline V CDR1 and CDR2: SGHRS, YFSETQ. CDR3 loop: CASSLGDSNTEAFF. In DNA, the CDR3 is TGCGCCAGCAGCTTGGGTGACAGCAACACTGAAGCTTTCTTT.

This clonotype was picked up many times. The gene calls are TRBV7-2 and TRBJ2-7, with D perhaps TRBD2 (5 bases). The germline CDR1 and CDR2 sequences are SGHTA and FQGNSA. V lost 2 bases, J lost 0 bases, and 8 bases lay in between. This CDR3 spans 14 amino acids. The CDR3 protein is CASSLYTSSYEQYF. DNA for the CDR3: TGTGCCAGCAGCTTATACACTAGCTCCTACGAGCAGTACTTC.

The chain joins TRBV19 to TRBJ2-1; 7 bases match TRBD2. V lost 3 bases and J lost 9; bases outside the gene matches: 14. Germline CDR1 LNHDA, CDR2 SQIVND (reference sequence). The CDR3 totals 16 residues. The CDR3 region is CASSIDVAGSQGEQFF. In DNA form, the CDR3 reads TGTGCCAGTAGTATTGATGTAGCGGGTTCTCAAGGTGAGCAGTTCTTC.

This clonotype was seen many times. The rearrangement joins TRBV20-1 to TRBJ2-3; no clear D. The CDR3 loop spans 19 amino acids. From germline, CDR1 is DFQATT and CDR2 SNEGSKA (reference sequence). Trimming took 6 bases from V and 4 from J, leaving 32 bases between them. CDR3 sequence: CSASSIRSSPGNAADTQYF. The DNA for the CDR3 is TGCAGTGCGAGCTCCATTAGGAGTAGTCCCGGTAATGCGGCAGATACGCAGTATTTT.

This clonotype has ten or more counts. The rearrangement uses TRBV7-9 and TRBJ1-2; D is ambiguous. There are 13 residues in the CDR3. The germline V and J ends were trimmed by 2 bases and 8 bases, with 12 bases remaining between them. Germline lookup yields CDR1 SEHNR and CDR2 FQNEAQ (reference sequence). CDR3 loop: CASSLPLGRGYTF. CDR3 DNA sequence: TGTGCCAGCAGCTTACCCCTGGGGAGGGGCTACACCTTC. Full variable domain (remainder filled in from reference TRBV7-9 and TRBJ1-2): DTGVSQNPRHKITKRGQNVTFRCDPISEHNRLYWYRQTLGQGPEFLTYFQNEAQLEKSRLLSDRFSAERPKGSFSTLEIQRTEQGDSAMYLCASSLPLGRGYTFGSGTRLTVV.